Below are 25 T cell receptor beta chains sequenced from a single sample in a study of blood T cell repertoires in COVID-19. TCRdb's table, derived via immunoSEQ multiplex PCR, lists solely in-frame clones and lacks some. The sample consists of more than 250,000 clones, roughly 84% of them appearing once. What was sequenced was peripheral blood. All receptors come from a human donor in a cohort sampled during active COVID-19.

This clone has just one count. The V and J genes are TRBV28 and TRBJ2-6; 8 positions match TRBD1. Trimming took 4 bases from V and 2 from J; bases not matched to a gene: 1. From germline, CDR1 is MDHEN and CDR2 SYDVKM. The CDR3 totals 15 residues. The CDR3 reads CASSSGGAGANVLTF. The CDR3 DNA follows: TGTGCCAGCAGTTCAGGGGGCGCTGGGGCCAACGTCCTGACTTTC.

The V gene is TRBV29-1, the J gene TRBJ2-5; 9 nucleotides line up with TRBD2. The germline CDR1 and CDR2 sequences are SQVTM and ANQGSEA. This CDR3 contains 13 residues. Germline trimming cut 3 bases from V and 4 bases from J; bases unmatched to any gene: 3. The CDR3 loop is CSVDGSGGETQYF. The CDR3 DNA reads TGCAGCGTTGATGGTAGCGGGGGAGAGACCCAGTACTTC.

This clone was found a few times. The chain employs TRBV6-2 or TRBV6-3 and TRBJ1-2, with a tentative D call TRBD1 (6 bases). Germline-derived CDR1 and CDR2 are MNHEY and SVGEGT. Trimming removed 6 bases from V and 2 bases from J, with 10 bases in between. This CDR3 region has 13 residues. CDR3 in DNA: TGTGCCAGCAGCCCCACAGGGAACTATGGCTACACCTTC. It translates to CASSPTGNYGYTF.

The chain uses TRBV28 and TRBJ2-1, with TRBD2 identical over 13 bases. V was pared by 6 bases and J by 7 bases, with 9 bases of the junction left unmatched. Germline V gene sequence: CDR1 MDHEN, CDR2 SYDVKM. There are 16 residues in the CDR3. The CDR3 sequence is CASRDGLAGVRNEQFF. CDR3 nucleotide sequence: TGTGCCAGCAGGGATGGACTAGCGGGAGTGAGAAATGAGCAGTTCTTC.

This clone was observed once. This chain joins TRBV3-1 (or the pseudogene TRBV3-2) and TRBJ2-7; D is unresolved. V gave up 1 base and J gave up 4 bases, with 8 bases separating them. Germline lookup yields CDR1 LGHDT and CDR2 YNNKEL (reference sequence). The CDR3 length is 13 residues. The CDR3 protein is CASSQGMAYEQYF. The CDR3 bases are TGTGCCAGCAGCCAAGGTATGGCTTACGAGCAGTACTTC.

This clone was seen many times. The rearrangement uses TRBV10-2 and TRBJ1-2; possible D gene TRBD1, 5 bases. Germline CDR1 and CDR2: WSHSY and SAAADI. The CDR3 sequence is 12 residues long. Between the trimmed V and J ends, which lost 3 bases and 10 bases, there was a span of 12 bases. The CDR3 spells CASSEMGGPYTF. The CDR3 DNA reads as TGCGCCAGCAGTGAAATGGGGGGTCCCTACACCTTC.

In this sample, this clone turned up once. The chain employs TRBV18 and TRBJ1-1; weak D call: TRBD1 (6 bases). CDR1 is KGHSH, CDR2 LQKENI, per germline. The V gene lost 6 bases and the J gene lost 4 bases, with 21 bases spanning the gap. CDR3 length equals 16 residues. The DNA of the CDR3 is TGTGCCAGCTCGCTCCGGGACACTGGGATAGGCACTGAAGCTTTCTTT. Translated: CASSLRDTGIGTEAFF.

The rearrangement joins TRBV13 to TRBJ2-7; 8 nucleotides line up with TRBD1. V was clipped by 1 base and J by 4 bases; unmatched bases: 6. The CDR3 sequence is 15 residues long. The germline V gene encodes CDR1 PRHDT and CDR2 FYEKMQ (reference sequence). In DNA form, the CDR3 reads TGTGCCAGCAGCTTAGACAGCAGGGGGCAGTACGAGCAGTACTTC. It is translated as CASSLDSRGQYEQYF.

The rearrangement links TRBV4-1 to TRBJ2-5, with D perhaps TRBD1 (5 bases). V lost 4 bases and J lost 5, with 11 bases in between. The CDR3 is 13 residues long. Looked up from germline, CDR1 is MGHRA and CDR2 is YSYEKL. DNA for the CDR3: TGCGCCAGCAGCCGACAGCTTGTGGAGACCCAGTACTTC. Translated, it gives CASSRQLVETQYF.

The rearrangement links TRBV24-1 to TRBJ2-3; tentatively, D is TRBD2 (6 bases). From germline, CDR1 is KGHDR and CDR2 SFDVKD. V was pared by 4 bases and J by 6 bases, with 10 bases between. The CDR3 spans 13 residues. This CDR3 reads CATSEWGVDTQYF. Written as DNA, the CDR3 is TGTGCCACCAGTGAATGGGGGGTGGATACGCAGTATTTT.

In its sample, this clone was seen a few times. This chain joins TRBV27 and TRBJ2-1; 9 bases fit TRBD1. CDR1 is MNHEY and CDR2 is SMNVEV in the germline V gene (reference sequence). The CDR3 extends over 16 amino acids. V gave up 5 bases and J gave up 6 bases; unmatched junction bases: 11. In nucleotides, the CDR3 is TGTGCCAGCAGTCACCGACCGGGACAGGGACTCAATGAGCAGTTCTTC. Its protein product is CASSHRPGQGLNEQFF.

The gene calls are TRBV7-8 and TRBJ2-7; maybe TRBD2 (5 bases). The CDR3 length is 12 residues. The germline gives CDR1 SGHVS, CDR2 FQNEAQ. Trimming removed 8 bases at V and 4 bases at J, with 12 bases between. Here the CDR3 reads CASRGPMYEQYF. CDR3 DNA: TGTGCCAGCCGGGGTCCGATGTACGAGCAGTACTTC.

In nucleotides, the CDR3 is TGCACCAGCAGCCAGCCCTGGCAGGACACGGAAATTTATAGCAATCAGCCCCAGCATTTT. It translates to CTSSQPWQDTEIYSNQPQHF. V and J are TRBV1 and TRBJ1-5; the DNA was not used to check the table's D call, TRBD1. TRBV1 is given as a pseudogene. This CDR3 is 20 amino acids long.

The chain couples TRBV19 to TRBJ2-5; 14 nucleotides line up with TRBD2. CDR1 and CDR2 from the germline V gene are LNHDA and SQIVND (reference sequence). With 5 bases clipped from V and 7 bases from J, the junction kept 18 bases outside the gene matches. The CDR3 extends over 19 amino acids. Written as DNA, the CDR3 is TGTGCCAGTAGTGTGTACGGGACTAGCGGGGGCCAACCCCAGGGGACCCAGTACTTC. The encoded protein is CASSVYGTSGGQPQGTQYF.

Note on this clone: Within the sample, other DNA sequences also encode this same CDR3. V usage is TRBV6-2 or TRBV6-3 and J usage is TRBJ1-2, with TRBD1 matching over 8 bases. V was clipped by 6 bases and J by 3 bases; unmatched bases: 3. Germline-derived CDR1 and CDR2 are MNHEY and SVGEGT. The CDR3 covers 13 residues. The CDR3 nucleotides are TGTGCCAGCAGCCCGACAGGGGACTATGGCTACACCTTC. As protein: CASSPTGDYGYTF.

CDR3 sequence: CASSEGSQAGGEKLFF. CDR3 nucleotides: TGTGCCAGCAGTGAAGGGTCCCAGGCAGGGGGTGAAAAACTGTTTTTT. V gene TRBV2 combines with J gene TRBJ1-4; 7 positions match TRBD1. This CDR3 contains 16 residues. V dropped 1 base and J dropped 7; count of bases not matched to a gene: 9. Germline V gives CDR1 SNHLY, CDR2 FYNNEI.

The DNA for the CDR3 is TGTGCCAGTAGTATTGTTGGGACATCGAACACTGAAGCTTTCTTT. As protein: CASSIVGTSNTEAFF. V usage is TRBV19 and J usage is TRBJ1-1, with D tentatively TRBD1 (6 bases). The germline V and J ends were trimmed by 3 bases and 1 base, with 12 bases remaining between them. Germline V gives CDR1 LNHDA, CDR2 SQIVND (reference sequence). The CDR3 is 15 amino acids. The entire variable domain, with the rest obtained from reference TRBV19 and TRBJ1-1, is as follows: DGGITQSPKYLFRKEGQNVTLSCEQNLNHDAMYWYRQDPGQGLRLIYYSQIVNDFQKGDIAEGYSVSREKKESFPLTVTSAQKNPTAFYLCASSIVGTSNTEAFFGQGTRLTVV.

The CDR3: CASGTDYSNQPQHF. In nucleotides, the CDR3 is TGTGCCAGCGGAACAGACTACAGCAATCAGCCCCAGCATTTT. V gene TRBV28 combines with J gene TRBJ1-5; D is uncertain. Trimming took 8 bases from V and 1 from J, leaving 12 bases between them. The CDR3 consists of 14 residues. Germline V CDR1 and CDR2: MDHEN, SYDVKM.

This clone was counted many times. V and J are TRBV4-3 and TRBJ1-4; D is possibly TRBD1 (5 bases). V was clipped by 0 bases and J by 4 bases, with 18 bases between them. From germline, CDR1 is LGHNA and CDR2 YSLEER. This CDR3 has 18 amino acids. The CDR3 here is CASSQDGPSEQGNEKLFF. The CDR3 region has the DNA TGCGCCAGCAGCCAAGATGGGCCGAGCGAGCAGGGTAATGAAAAACTGTTTTTT.

This clone was seen a few times. The rearrangement joins TRBV6-4 to TRBJ1-1; 8 bases align to TRBD1. Germline loops: CDR1 MRHNA, CDR2 SNTAGT. Trimming took 0 bases from V and 2 from J; bases not matched to a gene: 2. This CDR3 spans 15 amino acids. The CDR3 is CASSDSGQDNTEAFF. In nucleotides, the CDR3 is TGTGCCAGCAGTGACTCGGGACAGGACAACACTGAAGCTTTCTTT.

This CDR3 is CASSPRGRDYGYTF. In nucleotides, the CDR3 is TGTGCCAGCAGCCCAAGGGGCCGGGACTATGGCTACACCTTC. The chain uses TRBV9 and TRBJ1-2; TRBD1 is a possible D gene (5 bases). The germline gives CDR1 SGDLS, CDR2 YYNGEE. The V gene lost 4 bases and the J gene lost 3 bases, with 13 bases spanning the gap. CDR3 size: 14 residues.

The chain couples TRBV19 to TRBJ2-2; no clear D gene. V gave up 7 bases and J gave up 0 bases, with 15 bases separating them. The germline CDR1 and CDR2 sequences are LNHDA and SQIVND (reference sequence). The CDR3 contains 16 residues. The CDR3 loop is CASTPTGTTNTGELFF. DNA of the CDR3: TGTGCCAGTACCCCAACCGGTACTACGAACACCGGGGAGCTGTTTTTT.

The chain uses TRBV9 and TRBJ1-2; D remains ambiguous. The CDR3 has 14 amino acids. The V and J ends lost 4 bases and 2 bases respectively, with 12 bases between them. Per germline, CDR1 SGDLS and CDR2 YYNGEE. CDR3 bases: TGTGCCAGCAGCCCCCAGAGGGAGAACTATGGCTACACCTTC. Translation gives CASSPQRENYGYTF.

CDR3 coding DNA: TGTGCCAGCAGTTACTCTTGGCAGGGGTCCAACGAGCAGTACTTC. Encoded protein: CASSYSWQGSNEQYF. The rearrangement joins TRBV6-5 to TRBJ2-7, with a weak D call TRBD1 (6 bases). The V gene lost 0 bases and the J gene lost 5 bases, with 14 bases spanning the gap. CDR1 and CDR2 from the germline V gene are MNHEY and SVGAGI. The CDR3 is made up of 15 amino acids.

This chain joins TRBV11-2 and TRBJ2-7; 11 bases fit TRBD2. Germline CDR1 is SGHAT and CDR2 is FQNNGV. The CDR3 has 17 amino acids. V dropped 2 bases and J dropped 3; count of bases not matched to a gene: 9. CDR3: CASSLSPGLAVNYEQYF. CDR3 nucleotide sequence: TGTGCCAGCAGCTTAAGTCCGGGACTAGCGGTTAACTACGAGCAGTACTTC. The full variable domain, completed using reference TRBV11-2 and TRBJ2-7, is EAGVAQSPRYKIIEKRQSVAFWCNPISGHATLYWYQQILGQGPKLLIQFQNNGVVDDSQLPKDRFSAERLKGVDSTLKIQPAKLEDSAVYLCASSLSPGLAVNYEQYFGPGTRLTVT.